This is a list of T cell receptor beta chains from one sample in a study of T cells in Graves' hyperthyroidism and ophthalmopathy. TCRdb re-analysed the multiplex PCR reads in MiXCR, keeping a single row per CDR3 protein. The sample lists some 760,000 distinct CDR3 sequences; 11% to 15% were seen once. The specimen was blood. The origin of the receptors is a woman under 30 with Graves' hyperthyroidism. The CDR3 runs from the conserved cysteine through the conserved F or W. Each record gives: clone size, D gene, J gene, V gene, CDR3 DNA, CDR3 protein. A D gene is named only where the DNA matches it firmly. The size entry is marked missing in some rows and otherwise reads once, few, many or a size class.

>many|-|TRBJ1-6|TRBV6-1
TGTGCCAGCAGTGAAGGCGGGTGGAATTCACCCCTCCACTTT
CASSEGGWNSPLHF
>many|TRBD1|TRBJ1-1|TRBV15
TGTGCCACCAGCAGAGGACAGGGTGTTAACACTGAAGCTTTCTTT
CATSRGQGVNTEAFF
>-|-|TRBJ1-3|TRBV20-1
TGCAGTGCTAGAGAGCCTTACCCTGGAAACACCATATATTTT
CSAREPYPGNTIYF
>-|-|TRBJ1-4|TRBV25-1
TGTGCCAGCAGTGAAGGAGGGAACCCTAATGAAAAACTGTTTTTT
CASSEGGNPNEKLFF
>many|TRBD1|TRBJ2-1|TRBV18
TGTGCCAGCTCACCGGGACAGGGGGCTCTGAATGAGCAGTTCTTC
CASSPGQGALNEQFF
>-|-|TRBJ1-1|TRBV15
TGTGCCACCAGCGGAGGTCCGACTCGGGACACTGAAGCTTTCTTT
CATSGGPTRDTEAFF
>-|-|TRBJ1-1|TRBV3-1
TGTGCCAGCAGCCAACCGCAGGGTAGCACTGAAGCTTTCTTT
CASSQPQGSTEAFF
>many|-|TRBJ2-7|TRBV7-2
TGTGCCAGCAGCTTAGTCGGTCGGGCCACGTACGAGCAGTACTTC
CASSLVGRATYEQYF
>-|-|TRBJ1-5|TRBV11-2
TGTGCCAGCAGTTTCGATATCGGGAGCCCATCTCATTTT
CASSFDIGSPSHF
>few|TRBD1|TRBJ2-2|TRBV7-2
TGTGCCAGCAGCCTGGGGACAGGTCTTTCCCCCGGGGAGCTGTTTTTT
CASSLGTGLSPGELFF
>-|-|TRBJ2-2|TRBV11-2
TGTGCCAGCAGCTTGTCACTCACAACCGGGGAGCTGTTTTTT
CASSLSLTTGELFF
>-|-|TRBJ1-5|TRBV6-1
TGTGCCAGCAGTGAGAGGGCGGGGGCAGGTCAGCCCCAGCATTTT
CASSERAGAGQPQHF
>many|TRBD2|TRBJ2-2|TRBV28
TGTGCCAGCAGTAATAACCTAGGACTAGCCGGGGAGCTGTTTTTT
CASSNNLGLAGELFF
>-|-|TRBJ2-7|TRBV30
TGTGCCTGGAGCGGGGGCTGGAACAATGAGCAGTACTTC
CAWSGGWNNEQYF
>many|-|TRBJ2-2|TRBV28
TGTGCCAGCAGTTTGTTCAGGCCGCCGAACACCGGGGAGCTGTTTTTT
CASSLFRPPNTGELFF
>-|TRBD1|TRBJ1-6|TRBV14
TGTGCCAGCAGCCAAAAAAAAATTTCAGGGGGCCATAATTCACCCCTCCACTTT
CASSQKKISGGHNSPLHF
>-|TRBD1|TRBJ2-3|TRBV27
TGTGCCAGCAGTAACAGGGGGCCCGCTAGCACAGATACGCAGTATTTT
CASSNRGPASTDTQYF
>many|-|TRBJ1-5|TRBV5-1
TGCGCCAGCAGCTTGGGTTCGGGCAATCAGCCCCAGCATTTT
CASSLGSGNQPQHF
>-|TRBD2|TRBJ2-1|TRBV20-1
TGCAGTGCTCATACACGGACTAGCGGTCTTGACAATGAGCAGTTCTTC
CSAHTRTSGLDNEQFF
>-|-|TRBJ2-5|TRBV18
TGTGCCAGCTCACTGACGGGACAAGAACAAGAGACCCAGTACTTC
CASSLTGQEQETQYF
>many|-|TRBJ2-1|TRBV20-1
TGCAGTGCTGGAAGAAGCTCCTACAATGAGCAGTTCTTC
CSAGRSSYNEQFF
>-|-|TRBJ2-1|TRBV3-1
TGTGCCAGCAGCCAGGCTTACGCGCAGTTCTTC
CASSQAYAQFF
>few|-|TRBJ2-7|TRBV4-1
TGCGCCAGCAGCCATAGCGGAACGGGTATAGAGCAGTACTTC
CASSHSGTGIEQYF
>-|TRBD1|TRBJ1-1|TRBV9
TGTGCCAGCAGCCTATCGGACAGGGGGGTTGAGGACACTGGAGCTTTCTTT
CASSLSDRGVEDTGAFF
>many|-|TRBJ1-2|TRBV30
TGTGCCTGGAGTGTAGGGGAAGGCTATGGCTACACCTTC
CAWSVGEGYGYTF
>many|-|TRBJ1-6|TRBV7-2
TGTGCCAGCAGCTTAGCGCCTAGAGGGAATTCACCCCTCCACTTT
CASSLAPRGNSPLHF
>many|-|TRBJ2-1|TRBV18
TGTGCCAGCTCACCAAACCTAGCGGACAGCTCCTACAATGAGCAGTTCTTC
CASSPNLADSSYNEQFF
>-|TRBD2|TRBJ2-4|TRBV7-9
TGTGCCAGCAGCCCCCGGGGGGTGAACATTCAGTACTTC
CASSPRGVNIQYF
>many|-|TRBJ2-1|TRBV2
TGTGCCAGCAGTGGGATGCACCGGGACCCCCTTGTGCAGTTCTTC
CASSGMHRDPLVQFF
>-|-|TRBJ2-7|TRBV5-5
TGTGCCAGCAGCACCAGGGTTCCACCCTACGAGCAGTACTTC
CASSTRVPPYEQYF
>many|-|TRBJ2-3|TRBV28
TGTGCCAGCATCGCTGAGAATACGCAGTATTTT
CASIAENTQYF
>few|-|TRBJ1-1|TRBV5-1
TGCGCCAGCAGCTTCAGGGTGGGGGACACTGAAGCTTTCTTT
CASSFRVGDTEAFF
>-|TRBD1|TRBJ1-4|TRBV24-1
TGTGCCACCAGTGACCCCGGGACAGGGAGCGAAAAACTGTTTTTT
CATSDPGTGSEKLFF